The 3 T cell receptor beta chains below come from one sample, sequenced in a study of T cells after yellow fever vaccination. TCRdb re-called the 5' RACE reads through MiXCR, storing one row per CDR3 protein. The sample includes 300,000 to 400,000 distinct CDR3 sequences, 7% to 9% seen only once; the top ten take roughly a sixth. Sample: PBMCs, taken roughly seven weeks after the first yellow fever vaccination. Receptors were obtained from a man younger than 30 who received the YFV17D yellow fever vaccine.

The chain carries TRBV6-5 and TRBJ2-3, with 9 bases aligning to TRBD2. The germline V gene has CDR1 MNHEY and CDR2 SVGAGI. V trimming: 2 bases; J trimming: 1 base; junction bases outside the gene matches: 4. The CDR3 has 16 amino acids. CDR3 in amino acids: CASSYSPSGGTDTQYF. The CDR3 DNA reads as TGTGCCAGCAGTTACAGTCCTAGCGGGGGCACAGATACGCAGTATTTT.

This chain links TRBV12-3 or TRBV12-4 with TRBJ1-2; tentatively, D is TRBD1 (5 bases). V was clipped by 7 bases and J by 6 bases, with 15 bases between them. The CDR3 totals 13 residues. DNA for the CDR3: TGTGCCAGCATTCGATGGGGGGGGAATGGCTACACCTTC. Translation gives CASIRWGGNGYTF.

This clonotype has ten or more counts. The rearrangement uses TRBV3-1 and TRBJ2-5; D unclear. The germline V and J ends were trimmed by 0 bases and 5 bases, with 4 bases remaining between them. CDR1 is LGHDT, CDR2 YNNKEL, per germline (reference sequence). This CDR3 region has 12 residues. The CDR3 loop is CASSQDLETQYF. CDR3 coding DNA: TGTGCCAGCAGCCAAGATCTGGAGACCCAGTACTTC.